This T cell receptor beta chain was identified during a study of cytomegalovirus exposure and HLA in healthy donors. Details on this clone: Its specificity is unknown.

The V segment lost 2 bases and the J segment 2 bases; nucleotides outside the gene matches: 19. Germline V gene sequence: CDR1 MGHRA, CDR2 YSYEKL. The CDR3 contains 20 residues. Study-wide findings and caveats: For most TCR sequences rarity was the rule, although some public TCRs occurred in many donors.

Both 60 Vbeta primers and 13 Jbeta primers went into the PCR. TCRdb's copy holds only in-frame clones and misses some; the assay was immunoSEQ multiplex PCR. This sample contains under 70,000 clones. The receptor comes from a female donor in good health and CMV-seropositive. This chain links TRBV4-1 with TRBJ2-7; 9 bases map to TRBD1. Sequenced input: PBMCs. The CDR3 protein is CASSQKDPAVPGQGTYEQYF. CDR3 nucleotides: TGCGCCAGCAGCCAAAAGGACCCAGCAGTTCCGGGACAGGGAACCTACGAGCAGTACTTC.